Below, one T cell receptor beta chain is given with its context. In the original processing: Reference gene primer amplification in the assay estimated nucleated cell counts. Clones were read by immunoSEQ multiplex PCR, and TCRdb kept only the in-frame ones, dropping some. The DNA was the basis for D and trimming; V, J and clone size are from that table. The sample yields about 60,000 clones, about 77% seen once. The ends were cut back, 0 bases at V and 0 bases at J, with 8 bases in the middle. There are 15 residues in the CDR3. CDR1 and CDR2 from the germline V gene are LGHDT and YNNKEL (reference sequence). This sample was taken from a study of blood T cell repertoires in COVID-19.

This receptor was identified in a human donor in a cohort sampled during active COVID-19. Sequenced: peripheral blood. V usage is TRBV3-1 (or the pseudogene TRBV3-2) and J usage is TRBJ2-5; tentative D call: TRBD2 (6 bases). As DNA, the CDR3 is TGTGCCAGCAGCCAAGATGCGGGGAACCAAGAGACCCAGTACTTC. As protein: CASSQDAGNQETQYF.